This T cell receptor beta chain appears in the sequencing data of a study of cytomegalovirus exposure and HLA in healthy donors. Findings of the study overall: Excluded were some V segments that proved indistinguishable, including TRBV6-2 and TRBV6-3.

With regard to this clone: The antigen remains undetermined.

PCR primers comprised 60 Vbeta and 13 Jbeta primers. Measured with immunoSEQ multiplex PCR; TCRdb has only the in-frame clones, and not every one. The sample lists approximately 110,000 clones, about 79% seen once, with approximately 2.5% in the top ten. The CDR3 consists of 16 residues. Germline V gives CDR1 MNHEY, CDR2 SMNVEV (reference sequence). V gave up 5 bases and J gave up 2 bases; unmatched junction bases: 9. The chain uses TRBV27 and TRBJ1-5; 7 bases are a match to TRBD1. The source material was PBMCs. The sequence was obtained from a man in his fifties or sixties in good health and CMV-seropositive. DNA for the CDR3: TGTGCCAGCAGTCCCCACAGGGGATTAGGCAATCAGCCCCAGCATTTT. This translates into CASSPHRGLGNQPQHF.